These 12 T cell receptor beta chains originate from one sample sequenced in a study of human T cells and chemical hapten exposure. One entry per CDR3 protein results from TCRdb running MiXCR on the RACE reads. The sample lists about 99,000 distinct CDR3 sequences, 9.5% to 15% occurring once. Documented time point: patch test 1, 2 weeks after DPC sensitization. Stated treatment: therapeutic diphenylcyclopropenone sensitization with weekly scalp DPC. The specimen was whole blood, collected in connection with sensitization to the hapten diphenylcyclopropenone (DPC). Every receptor here comes from a woman aged 40 to 49 with alopecia areata. Some clones in this sample may be carry-over from other donors' samples.

This chain uses TRBV28 with TRBJ1-5; weak D call: TRBD1 (6 bases). V was clipped by 6 bases and J by 3 bases, with 12 bases between them. The CDR3 has 14 amino acids. Germline CDR1 MDHEN, CDR2 SYDVKM. The CDR3 protein is CASSPTGFNQPQHF. CDR3 DNA: TGTGCCAGCAGCCCGACAGGATTCAATCAGCCCCAGCATTTT.

By proportion, this clonotype is medium-sized. The junction departs from the called germline gene at one end, perhaps through a read error. This rearrangement joins TRBV7-9 to TRBJ2-7; 9 nucleotides align to TRBD2. The CDR3 covers 11 residues. Germline V gene data show CDR1 as SEHNR and CDR2 as FQNEAQ (reference sequence). Here the CDR3 DNA reads TGTGCCACCCGTGAGGCGGGAGGGCCTAGCTTC. It codes for CATREAGGPSF.

The sample holds a few counts of this clonotype. J is TRBJ2-2 and V is TRBV29-1; D gene ambiguous. Germline CDR1 and CDR2: SQVTM and ANQGSEA. The germline V and J ends were trimmed by 4 bases and 3 bases, with 3 bases remaining between them. The CDR3 has 11 amino acids. The CDR3 DNA is TGCAGCGTTGGTGACACCGGGGAGCTGTTTTTT. This translates into CSVGDTGELFF.

CDR3 sequence: CATSERGSPGELFF. The CDR3 DNA sequence: TGTGCCACCAGTGAGAGGGGGAGCCCTGGGGAGCTGTTTTTT. The V gene is TRBV24-1, the J gene TRBJ2-2, with a weak D call TRBD1 (6 bases). The V and J ends lost 4 bases and 8 bases respectively, with 13 bases between them. This CDR3 is built from 14 residues. Germline-derived CDR1 and CDR2 are KGHDR and SFDVKD.

The J gene is TRBJ1-2, the V gene TRBV30; no clear D gene. CDR1 GTSNPN and CDR2 SVGIG come from the germline V gene (reference sequence). V was cut by 1 base and J by 2 bases, with 5 bases left in between. The CDR3 spans 12 residues. CDR3 bases: TGTGCCTGGAGTGCGGGGAACTATGGCTACACCTTC. Protein: CAWSAGNYGYTF.

This chain links TRBV20-1 with TRBJ2-7; TRBD1 matches 8 bases. Trimming removed 1 base from V and 0 bases from J; junction bases left unmatched: 11. The CDR3 runs to 17 residues. The germline CDR1 and CDR2 sequences are DFQATT and SNEGSKA (reference sequence). This chain's CDR3 is CSARVAGGGLFSYEQYF. The DNA for the CDR3 is TGCAGTGCTAGAGTCGCAGGGGGCGGCCTTTTCTCCTACGAGCAGTACTTC.

This clonotype has a handful of counts. The chain uses TRBV4-3 and TRBJ1-2; no clear D gene. V was clipped by 0 bases and J by 4 bases, with 12 bases between them. Germline V gives CDR1 LGHNA, CDR2 YSLEER. CDR3 length equals 15 residues. The CDR3 reads CASSQEAVSSYGYTF. The CDR3 DNA is TGCGCCAGCAGCCAAGAGGCGGTTTCCAGCTATGGCTACACCTTC.

The chain combines TRBV6-2 or TRBV6-3 with TRBJ2-3; weak D call: TRBD1 (5 bases). Germline CDR1 and CDR2: MNHEY and SVGEGT. V was pared by 2 bases and J by 0 bases, with 9 bases between. This CDR3 spans 15 amino acids. In DNA, the CDR3 is TGTGCCAGCAGTTACGACAGCTCTAGCACAGATACGCAGTATTTT. Translated: CASSYDSSSTDTQYF.

This clonotype was observed a few times. This chain connects TRBV23-1 to TRBJ2-7; D perhaps matches TRBD1 (5 bases). TRBV23-1 is designated an ORF whose function remains uncertain. Between the trimmed V and J ends, which lost 8 bases and 3 bases, there was a span of 14 bases. The CDR3 runs to 13 residues. The CDR3 bases are TGCGCCAGCCTCCGGGCAGGGTGCTACGAGCAGTACTTC. This sequence encodes CASLRAGCYEQYF.

This clonotype has more than one count but fewer than ten. CDR3: CSARGLAGGPSEQFF. The CDR3 coding sequence is TGCAGTGCTAGAGGACTAGCGGGAGGGCCTAGTGAGCAGTTCTTC. The V gene is TRBV20-1, the J gene TRBJ2-1, with 14 bases matching TRBD2. CDR1 and CDR2 (germline): DFQATT, SNEGSKA (reference sequence). The J segment lost 9 bases and the V segment lost 1 base, leaving 5 bases of the junction unmatched. The CDR3 has 15 amino acids.

V is TRBV28 and J is TRBJ2-3; a weak D match, TRBD1 (5 bases). In germline, CDR1 is MDHEN, CDR2 SYDVKM. Between the trimmed V and J ends, which lost 5 bases and 0 bases, there was a span of 9 bases. This CDR3 is 14 amino acids long. The CDR3 is CASSPRASTDTQYF. The DNA of the CDR3 is TGTGCCAGCAGTCCCAGGGCTAGCACAGATACGCAGTATTTT.

This clonotype was detected a few times. The rearrangement links TRBV12-3 or TRBV12-4 to TRBJ1-5; unclear D gene. Trimming stripped 2 bases from V and 3 bases from J, with 5 bases between. This CDR3 is built from 13 residues. CDR3: CASSLRNNQPQHF. The CDR3 DNA follows: TGTGCCAGCAGTTTACGAAACAATCAGCCCCAGCATTTT.